This entry features one T cell receptor beta chain sequence. Its specificity is not known. These data belong to a study of blood T cells in healthy people across ages. The germline V gene encodes CDR1 MNHNY and CDR2 SVGAGI (reference sequence). Trimming stripped 4 bases from V and 5 bases from J, with 17 bases between. The CDR3 runs 15 residues. Study findings and constraints: While age rose, TCR beta diversity per million T cells dropped in a roughly linear way.

The total RNA that was extracted per sample amounted to at least 5 micrograms. Alongside a J-beta primer mix, a sample-barcoded 5' primer served in a second PCR lasting about 7 to 12 cycles. TCRdb independently ran MiXCR on the 5' RACE reads; one entry per CDR3 protein. The table lists around 850,000 distinct CDR3 sequences, roughly 34% of them singletons, with over 10% in the top ten. The TCR originated in a man aged 18 to 35 in good health. This chain joins TRBV6-6 and TRBJ2-5, with D possibly being TRBD2 (5 bases). The specimen was blood. CDR3 loop: CASSSNLGVRETQYF. The CDR3 region has the DNA TGTGCCAGCAGTTCCAATCTCGGGGTGAGGGAGACCCAGTACTTC.